Here is one T cell receptor (beta chain) with its context. Its antigen remains unidentified. This entry belongs to a study of T-cell reconstitution after alpha-beta-depleted transplantation in children. Study conclusions and caveats: It was reported that alpha-beta T cells came from several hundred expanded graft clones (about two months after transplant). Surviving recipient cells, namely T cells and thymic progenitors, were the source of high day-60 TCRbeta diversity in some patients. Diversity and T-cell counts at one year after transplant derived mostly from new T cells.

During its preparation, the TCRbeta library received unique molecular identifiers. TCRdb re-called the PCR reads through MiXCR, storing one row per CDR3 protein. The sample holds approximately 650,000 distinct CDR3 sequences, around 13% seen once. The CDR3 spans 14 residues. The germline V and J ends were trimmed by 1 base and 5 bases, with 15 bases remaining between them. Germline CDR1 reads SQVTM; CDR2 reads ANQGSEA. The material sequenced was PBMCs, taken before TCRalphabeta/CD19-depleted stem cell transplant. The chain employs TRBV29-1 and TRBJ2-7; D may match TRBD1 or TRBD2 (5 bases each). The sequence derives from a girl aged 2 to 10 with congenital amegakaryocytic thrombocytopenia, due to receive a stem cell transplant. Here the CDR3 reads CSVEAIQGGHEQYF. The CDR3 DNA reads as TGCAGCGTTGAAGCAATCCAGGGCGGGCACGAGCAGTACTTC.